This TCR beta chain came from a study of T cells expressing NK-cell markers. Looking at the study overall: Obtained from sorted CD3+CD56+NKG2C+, CD3+CD56+NKG2C- and CD3+CD56-NKG2C+ T cells were the TCR beta repertoires. Of eight sequenced donors, seven were HCMV-seropositive and one HCMV-seronegative.

Comments on this clonotype: Its target is not known.

Study-level results: These clonotypes, the leaders elsewhere, also led the CD3+CD56-NKG2C+ fraction in a few donors. As a fraction of CD8+ T cells, dominant NKG2C+ clonotypes reached roughly 1.0-7.5% in more than five donors.

Reprocessing the 5' RACE reads, TCRdb reports a single entry for every CDR3 protein and omits DNA. The ten most abundant clones cover 7.3% of a sample with roughly 420,000 distinct CDR3 sequences. The specimen sequenced was blood T cells: a sorted CD56 or NKG2C T cell subset, CD4+ or CD8+ T cells, or bulk PBMC T cells (not recorded which). The sequence was collected from a woman between 18 and 70 years old in good health.

The chain's CDR3 is CSARSDNLYEQYF. The chain couples TRBV20-1 to TRBJ2-7. Germline V gene lookup returns CDR1 DFQATT and CDR2 SNEGSKA (reference sequence). The CDR3 totals 13 residues.